The present entry profiles one T cell receptor (beta chain) with its context. Its specificity is not known. The CDR3 length is 15 residues. Deletions cut 3 bases from V and 7 bases from J, with 18 bases between. The data derive from a study of T-cell memory formation after mild COVID-19. Study at large: Among the donors, TCR clusters were largely specific to each donor. Study results and caveats: Clones that contracted from day 15 to 85 were balanced CD4/CD8, while later expanders leaned CD4+. Some clones that responded turned up in pre-infection memory, which suggests that cross-reactive memory joined in. The study found contracting CD4+ clones mainly in CM and EM and contracting CD8+ clones in EMRA.

TCRdb used MiXCR to reprocess the 5' RACE reads, holding one entry per CDR3 protein. The table includes some 450,000 distinct CDR3 sequences, around 18% detected once. The sequenced material came from PBMCs or a T cell subset sorted from them (not recorded which). The chain links TRBV12-3 or TRBV12-4 to TRBJ1-2; D might be TRBD1 (5 bases). The source of this sequence is an adult woman who had mild COVID-19 (a few samples of this study predate the infection). Cell type and time point are not known. The CDR3: CASSFGSRDLGGYTF. DNA of the CDR3: TGTGCCAGCAGTTTCGGGTCCAGGGACCTTGGTGGCTACACCTTC.